The 12 T cell receptor beta chains listed next were all sequenced from one sample in a study of T cell responses to AZD1222 COVID-19 vaccine. Method: immunoSEQ multiplex PCR; TCRdb's copy keeps in-frame clones and lacks some. The table has approximately 100,000 clones, roughly 87% seen once. The specimen was peripheral blood, collected 28 days after the second AZD1222 dose. These receptors were obtained from an adult who received the AZD1222 COVID-19 vaccine.

In the case of this clone: The junction departs from germline at one end; a sequencing error may be responsible. The gene calls are TRBV7-7 and TRBJ2-5; 9 nucleotides line up with TRBD1. The CDR3 extends over 17 amino acids. Germline CDR1 SSHAT, CDR2 FNYEAQ (reference sequence). This CDR3 is CASSSRGTGLRGETQYF. The CDR3, as DNA: TGTGCTAGCAGCTCCAGAGGGACAGGGTTAAGGGGCGAGACCCAGTACTTC.

The gene calls are TRBV27 and TRBJ2-3; 11 bases align to TRBD2. The CDR3 has 16 residues. Trimming at V came to 5 bases and at J to 2 bases, leaving 6 bases not matched to a gene. Germline V gene data show CDR1 as MNHEY and CDR2 as SMNVEV (reference sequence). CDR3 nucleotide sequence: TGTGCCAGCAGTCCCGGGACTAGCGGAAACACAGATACGCAGTATTTT. Translating it yields CASSPGTSGNTDTQYF.

This chain connects TRBV5-5 to TRBJ1-6; D gene unclear. V was pared by 4 bases and J by 9 bases, with 17 bases between. Germline CDR1 reads SGHKS; CDR2 reads YYEKEE (reference sequence). The CDR3 totals 15 residues. The CDR3 DNA follows: TGTGCCAGCAGCCCTGGACCGCGTATAAGTTCACCCCTCCACTTT. Its protein product is CASSPGPRISSPLHF. The full variable domain, its missing parts supplied by reference TRBV5-5 and TRBJ1-6, is DAGVTQSPTHLIKTRGQQVTLRCSPISGHKSVSWYQQVLGQGPQFIFQYYEKEERGRGNFPDRFSARQFPNYSSELNVNALLLGDSALYLCASSPGPRISSPLHFGNGTRLTVT.

As DNA, the CDR3 is TGTGCCAGTACGGGGGAGGTAAATGAAAAACTGTTTTTT. Translation gives CASTGEVNEKLFF. V is TRBV19 and J is TRBJ1-4; tentatively, D is TRBD1 (5 bases). The CDR3 is made up of 13 amino acids. The germline gives CDR1 LNHDA, CDR2 SQIVND (reference sequence). The V and J ends lost 7 bases and 5 bases respectively, with 11 bases between them.

The chain has TRBV5-6 and TRBJ1-1; D call uncertain. Germline V gene lookup returns CDR1 SGHDT and CDR2 YYEEEE. V gave up 0 bases and J gave up 6 bases, with 6 bases separating them. The CDR3 sequence is 12 residues long. The DNA of the CDR3 is TGTGCCAGCAGCTTGGAAGGTTCTGAAGCTTTCTTT. Amino acids: CASSLEGSEAFF.

This chain connects TRBV27 to TRBJ1-2; D possibly corresponds to TRBD1 (5 bases). V gave up 0 bases and J gave up 4 bases, with 9 bases separating them. Per germline, CDR1 MNHEY and CDR2 SMNVEV (reference sequence). The CDR3 runs to 14 residues. CDR3 region: CASSLSIDSYGYTF. CDR3 nucleotides: TGTGCCAGCAGTTTATCAATAGACAGCTATGGCTACACCTTC.

This chain uses TRBV5-4 with TRBJ1-1, with a tentative D call TRBD1 (6 bases). Germline V gives CDR1 SGHNT, CDR2 YYREEE (reference sequence). CDR3 length equals 15 residues. V gave up 4 bases and J gave up 3 bases, with 16 bases separating them. The CDR3 sequence is CASSPGGARHTEAFF. CDR3 DNA: TGTGCCAGCAGCCCGGGGGGGGCGAGGCACACTGAAGCTTTCTTT. Based on the CDR3 plus reference TRBV5-4 and TRBJ1-1, the full variable domain is ETGVTQSPTHLIKTRGQQVTLRCSSQSGHNTVSWYQQALGQGPQFIFQYYREEENGRGNFPPRFSGLQFPNYSSELNVNALELDDSALYLCASSPGGARHTEAFFGQGTRLTVV.

This clone was seen a single time. The chain uses TRBV4-3 and TRBJ1-3; 8 bases fit TRBD1. The germline V gene encodes CDR1 LGHNA and CDR2 YSLEER. V was pared by 4 bases and J by 0 bases, with 2 bases of the junction left unmatched. The CDR3 totals 15 residues. The CDR3 spells CASSPDRASGNTIYF. CDR3 in DNA: TGCGCCAGCAGCCCGGACAGGGCCTCTGGAAACACCATATATTTT.

V and J are TRBV5-1 and TRBJ1-5, with D possibly TRBD1 on 5 matching bases. Germline V gene sequence: CDR1 SGHRS, CDR2 YFSETQ. V was pared by 0 bases and J by 4 bases, with 8 bases between. The CDR3 is 14 residues long. The CDR3 is CASSLGDRNQPQHF. For the CDR3, the DNA is TGCGCCAGCAGCTTGGGAGACAGAAATCAGCCCCAGCATTTT. The variable domain in full, completed from reference TRBV5-1 and TRBJ1-5, reads KAGVTQTPRYLIKTRGQQVTLSCSPISGHRSVSWYQQTPGQGLQFLFEYFSETQRNKGNFPGRFSGRQFSNSRSEMNVSTLELGDSALYLCASSLGDRNQPQHFGDGTRLSIL.

V usage is TRBV1 and J usage is TRBJ1-2; the tabulated D call, TRBD1, remains unverified against the DNA. TRBV1 is annotated as a pseudogene. The CDR3 length is 13 residues. CDR3: CTSSPTGPYGYTF. For the CDR3, the DNA is TGCACCAGCAGCCCGACAGGGCCCTATGGCTACACCTTC.

This clone was recorded once. The V gene is TRBV28, the J gene TRBJ2-7; no definite D call. The CDR3 is made up of 15 amino acids. V was pared by 4 bases and J by 3 bases, with 16 bases between. Germline CDR1 is MDHEN and CDR2 is SYDVKM. CDR3 in amino acids: CASSSPPPMDYEQYF. CDR3 coding DNA: TGTGCCAGCAGTTCCCCCCCTCCCATGGACTACGAGCAGTACTTC.

This chain's CDR3 is CASRVWRGVNYEQYF. The CDR3 nucleotides are TGCGCCAGCAGAGTCTGGCGGGGGGTAAACTACGAGCAGTACTTC. The chain is built from TRBV5-1 and TRBJ2-7; 8 positions agree with TRBD2. The CDR3 extends over 15 amino acids. J lost 3 bases, V lost 5 bases, and 10 bases had no gene match. Germline-derived CDR1 and CDR2 are SGHRS and YFSETQ.